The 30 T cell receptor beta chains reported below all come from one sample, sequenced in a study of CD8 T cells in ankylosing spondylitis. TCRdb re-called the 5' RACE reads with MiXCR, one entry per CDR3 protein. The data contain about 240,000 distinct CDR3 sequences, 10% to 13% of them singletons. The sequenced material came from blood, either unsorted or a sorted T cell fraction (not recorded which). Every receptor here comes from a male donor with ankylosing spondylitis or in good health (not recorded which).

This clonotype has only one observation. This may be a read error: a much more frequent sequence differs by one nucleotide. The CDR3 sequence: CASSYSDRGCYTF. In DNA form, the CDR3 reads TGTGCCAGCAGTTACTCGGACAGAGGTTGCTACACCTTC. V usage is TRBV6-5 and J usage is TRBJ1-2, with D possibly TRBD1 on 6 matching bases. Trimming took off 0 bases at V and 9 bases at J, with 11 bases between the two ends. Germline values: CDR1 MNHEY, CDR2 SVGAGI. The CDR3 is made up of 13 amino acids.

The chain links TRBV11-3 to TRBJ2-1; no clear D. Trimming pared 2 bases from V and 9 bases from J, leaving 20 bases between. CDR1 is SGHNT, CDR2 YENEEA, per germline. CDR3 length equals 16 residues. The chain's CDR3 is CASSLKREVIIGEQFF. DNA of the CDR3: TGTGCCAGCAGCTTAAAAAGGGAAGTCATTATAGGTGAGCAGTTCTTC. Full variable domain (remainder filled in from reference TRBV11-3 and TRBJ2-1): EAGVVQSPRYKIIEKKQPVAFWCNPISGHNTLYWYLQNLGQGPELLIRYENEEAVDDSQLPKDRFSAERLKGVDSTLKIQPAELGDSAVYLCASSLKREVIIGEQFFGPGTRLTVL.

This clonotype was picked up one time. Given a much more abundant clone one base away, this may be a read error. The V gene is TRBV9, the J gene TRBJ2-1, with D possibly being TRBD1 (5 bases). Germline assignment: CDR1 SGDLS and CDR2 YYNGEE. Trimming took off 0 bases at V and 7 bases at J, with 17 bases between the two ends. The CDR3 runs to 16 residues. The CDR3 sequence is CASSVEMGPDWNEQFF. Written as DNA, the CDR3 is TGTGCCAGCAGCGTAGAGATGGGGCCTGACTGGAATGAGCAGTTCTTC.

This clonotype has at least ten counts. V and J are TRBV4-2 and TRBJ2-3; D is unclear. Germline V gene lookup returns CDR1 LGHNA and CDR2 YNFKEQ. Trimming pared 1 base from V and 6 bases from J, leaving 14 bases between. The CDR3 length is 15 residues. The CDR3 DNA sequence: TGTGCCAGCAGCCAAGTATCGCCCTATGGGGATACGCAGTATTTT. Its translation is CASSQVSPYGDTQYF.

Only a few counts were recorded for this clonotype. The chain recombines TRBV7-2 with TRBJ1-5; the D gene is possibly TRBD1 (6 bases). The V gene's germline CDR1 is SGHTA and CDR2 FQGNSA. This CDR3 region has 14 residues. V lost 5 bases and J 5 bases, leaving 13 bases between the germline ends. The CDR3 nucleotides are TGTGCCAGCAGCATATGGGGGCGGCATCAGCCCCAGCATTTT. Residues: CASSIWGRHQPQHF.

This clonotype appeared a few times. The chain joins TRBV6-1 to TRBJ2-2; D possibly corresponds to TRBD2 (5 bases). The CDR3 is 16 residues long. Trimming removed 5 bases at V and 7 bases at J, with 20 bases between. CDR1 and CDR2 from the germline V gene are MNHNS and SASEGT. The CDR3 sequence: CASSRERQLAGGELFF. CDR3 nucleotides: TGTGCCAGCAGTCGAGAGAGGCAACTTGCGGGCGGGGAGCTGTTTTTT.

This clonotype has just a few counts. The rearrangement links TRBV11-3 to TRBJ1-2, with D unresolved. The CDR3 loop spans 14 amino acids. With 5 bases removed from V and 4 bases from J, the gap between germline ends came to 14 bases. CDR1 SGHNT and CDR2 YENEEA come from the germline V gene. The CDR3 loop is CASSPQAGSYGYTF. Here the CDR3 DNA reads TGTGCCAGCAGCCCTCAGGCCGGGTCCTATGGCTACACCTTC.

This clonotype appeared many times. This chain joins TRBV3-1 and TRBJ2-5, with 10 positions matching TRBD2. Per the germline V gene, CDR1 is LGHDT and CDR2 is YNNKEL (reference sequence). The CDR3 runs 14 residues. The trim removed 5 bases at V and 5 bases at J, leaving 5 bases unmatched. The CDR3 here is CASSLGLARETQYF. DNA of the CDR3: TGTGCCAGCAGCTTGGGACTAGCGAGGGAGACCCAGTACTTC.

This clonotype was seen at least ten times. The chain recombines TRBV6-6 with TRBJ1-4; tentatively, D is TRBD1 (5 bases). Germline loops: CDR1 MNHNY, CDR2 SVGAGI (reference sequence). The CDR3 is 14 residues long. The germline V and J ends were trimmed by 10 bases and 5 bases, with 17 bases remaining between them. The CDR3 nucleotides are TGTGCCACCAGGCGAGGGGCAGTGAATGAAAAACTGTTTTTT. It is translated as CATRRGAVNEKLFF.

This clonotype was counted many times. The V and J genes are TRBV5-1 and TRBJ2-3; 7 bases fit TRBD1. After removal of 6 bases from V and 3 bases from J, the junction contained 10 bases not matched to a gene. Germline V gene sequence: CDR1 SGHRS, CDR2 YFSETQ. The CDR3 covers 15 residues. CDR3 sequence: CASTIGQAGTDTQYF. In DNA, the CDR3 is TGCGCCAGCACCATTGGACAGGCCGGGACAGATACGCAGTATTTT.

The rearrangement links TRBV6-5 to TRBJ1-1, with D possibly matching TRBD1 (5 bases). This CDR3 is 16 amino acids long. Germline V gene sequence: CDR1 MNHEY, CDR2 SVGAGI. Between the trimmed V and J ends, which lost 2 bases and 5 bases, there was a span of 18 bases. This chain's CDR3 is CASSYPGRGLGTEAFF. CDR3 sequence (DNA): TGTGCCAGCAGTTACCCGGGACGGGGACTAGGGACTGAAGCTTTCTTT.

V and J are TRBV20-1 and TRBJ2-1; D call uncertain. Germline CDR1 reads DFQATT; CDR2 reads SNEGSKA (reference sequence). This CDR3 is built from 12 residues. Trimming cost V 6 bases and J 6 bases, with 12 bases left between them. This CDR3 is CSAPRLSNEQFF. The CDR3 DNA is TGCAGTGCGCCTAGACTTTCCAATGAGCAGTTCTTC.

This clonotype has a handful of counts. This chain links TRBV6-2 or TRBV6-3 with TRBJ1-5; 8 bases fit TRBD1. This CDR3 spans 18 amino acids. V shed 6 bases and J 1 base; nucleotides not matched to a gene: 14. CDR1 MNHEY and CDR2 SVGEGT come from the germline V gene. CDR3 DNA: TGTGCCAGCAGCAAGGACAGGGCGACCGCCTGGAGCAATCAGCCCCAGCATTTT. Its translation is CASSKDRATAWSNQPQHF.

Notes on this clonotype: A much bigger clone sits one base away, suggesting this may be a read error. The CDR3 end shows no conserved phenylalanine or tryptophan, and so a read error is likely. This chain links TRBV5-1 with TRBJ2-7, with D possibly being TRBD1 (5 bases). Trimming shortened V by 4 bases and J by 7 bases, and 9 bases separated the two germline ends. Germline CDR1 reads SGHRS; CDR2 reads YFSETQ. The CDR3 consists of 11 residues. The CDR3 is CASSLTEEQYL. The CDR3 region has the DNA TGCGCCAGCAGCCTGACAGAAGAGCAGTACCTC.

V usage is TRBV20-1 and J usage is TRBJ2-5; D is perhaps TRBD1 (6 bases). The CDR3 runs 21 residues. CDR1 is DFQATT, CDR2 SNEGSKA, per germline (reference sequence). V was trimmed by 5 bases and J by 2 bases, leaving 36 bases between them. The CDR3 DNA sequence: TGCAGTGCTCGCCGGGTTCCCCAAAGTGTGGGTTCCAAGGGGGATCAAGAGACCCAGTACTTC. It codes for CSARRVPQSVGSKGDQETQYF.

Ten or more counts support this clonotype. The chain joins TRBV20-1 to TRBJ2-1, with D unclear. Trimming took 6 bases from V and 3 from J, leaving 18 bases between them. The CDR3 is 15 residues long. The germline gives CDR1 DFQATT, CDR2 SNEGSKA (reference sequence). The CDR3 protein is CSALDRTHFYNEQFF. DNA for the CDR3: TGCAGTGCCCTCGACCGGACCCATTTCTACAATGAGCAGTTCTTC.

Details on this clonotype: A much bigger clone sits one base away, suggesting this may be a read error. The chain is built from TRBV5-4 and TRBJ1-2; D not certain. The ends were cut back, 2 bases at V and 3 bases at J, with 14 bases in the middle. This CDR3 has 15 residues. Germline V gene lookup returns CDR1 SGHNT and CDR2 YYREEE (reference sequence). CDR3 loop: CASSLDKGTDYGYTF. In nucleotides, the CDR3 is TGTGCCAGCAGCTTAGACAAGGGCACTGACTATGGCTACACCTTC.

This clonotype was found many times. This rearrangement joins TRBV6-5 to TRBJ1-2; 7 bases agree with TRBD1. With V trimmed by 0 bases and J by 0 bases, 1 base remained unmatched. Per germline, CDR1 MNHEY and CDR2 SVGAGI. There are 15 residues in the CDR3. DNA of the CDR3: TGTGCCAGCAGTTACTCTGGGACAGCTAACTATGGCTACACCTTC. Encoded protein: CASSYSGTANYGYTF.

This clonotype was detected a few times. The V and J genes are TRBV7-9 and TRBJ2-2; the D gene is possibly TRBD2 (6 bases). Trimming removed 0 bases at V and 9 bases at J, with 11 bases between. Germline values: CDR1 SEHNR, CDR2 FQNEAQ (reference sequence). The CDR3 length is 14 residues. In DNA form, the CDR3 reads TGTGCCAGCAGCTTAGCGGGAGGCAACCGGGAGCTGTTTTTT. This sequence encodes CASSLAGGNRELFF.

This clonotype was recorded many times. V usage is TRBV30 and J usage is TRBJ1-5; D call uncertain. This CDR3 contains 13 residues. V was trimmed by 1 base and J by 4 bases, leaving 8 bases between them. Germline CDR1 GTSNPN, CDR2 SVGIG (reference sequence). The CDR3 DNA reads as TGTGCCTGGAGTGCTCGAGAGAATCAGCCCCAGCATTTT. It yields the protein CAWSARENQPQHF.

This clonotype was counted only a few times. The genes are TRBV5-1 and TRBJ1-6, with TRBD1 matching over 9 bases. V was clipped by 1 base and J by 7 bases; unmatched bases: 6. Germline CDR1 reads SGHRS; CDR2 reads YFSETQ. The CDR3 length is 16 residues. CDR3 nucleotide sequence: TGCGCCAGCAGCTTGTTTAACAGGGGGCAGAATTCACCCCTCCACTTT. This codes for CASSLFNRGQNSPLHF. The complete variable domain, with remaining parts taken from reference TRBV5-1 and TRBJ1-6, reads KAGVTQTPRYLIKTRGQQVTLSCSPISGHRSVSWYQQTPGQGLQFLFEYFSETQRNKGNFPGRFSGRQFSNSRSEMNVSTLELGDSALYLCASSLFNRGQNSPLHFGNGTRLTVT.

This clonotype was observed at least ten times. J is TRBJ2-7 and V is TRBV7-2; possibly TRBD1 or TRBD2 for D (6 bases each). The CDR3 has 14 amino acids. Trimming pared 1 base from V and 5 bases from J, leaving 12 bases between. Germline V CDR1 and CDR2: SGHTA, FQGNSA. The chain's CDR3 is CASSLGGAVNEQYF. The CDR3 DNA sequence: TGTGCCAGCAGCTTAGGGGGGGCCGTCAACGAGCAGTACTTC.

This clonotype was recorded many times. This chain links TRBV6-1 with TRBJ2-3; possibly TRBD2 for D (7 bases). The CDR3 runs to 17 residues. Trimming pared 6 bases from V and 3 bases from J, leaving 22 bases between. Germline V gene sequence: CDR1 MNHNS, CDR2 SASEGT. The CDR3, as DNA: TGTGCCAGCAGCCGAGGCGGACAGCGGGAAAAAACAGATACGCAGTATTTT. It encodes CASSRGGQREKTDTQYF.

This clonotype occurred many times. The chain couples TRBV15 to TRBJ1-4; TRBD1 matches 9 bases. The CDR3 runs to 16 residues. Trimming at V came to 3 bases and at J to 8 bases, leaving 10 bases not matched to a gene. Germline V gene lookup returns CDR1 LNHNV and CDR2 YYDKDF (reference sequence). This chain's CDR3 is CATSRDTGGVLEKLFF. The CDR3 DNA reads TGTGCCACCAGCAGGGATACAGGGGGCGTTTTGGAAAAACTGTTTTTT.

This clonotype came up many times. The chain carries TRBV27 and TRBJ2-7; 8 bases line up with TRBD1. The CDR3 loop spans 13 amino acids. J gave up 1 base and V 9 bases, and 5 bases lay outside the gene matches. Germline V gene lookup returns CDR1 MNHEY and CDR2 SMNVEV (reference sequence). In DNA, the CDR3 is TGTGCCAGAGTCCGGACAGGGTCCTACGAGCAGTACTTC. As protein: CARVRTGSYEQYF.

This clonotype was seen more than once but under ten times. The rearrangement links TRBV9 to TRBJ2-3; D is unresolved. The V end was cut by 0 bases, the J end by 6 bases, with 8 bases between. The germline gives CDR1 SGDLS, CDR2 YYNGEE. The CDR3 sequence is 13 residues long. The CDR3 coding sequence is TGTGCCAGCAGCGTAGCTTTGACGGATACGCAGTATTTT. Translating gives CASSVALTDTQYF.

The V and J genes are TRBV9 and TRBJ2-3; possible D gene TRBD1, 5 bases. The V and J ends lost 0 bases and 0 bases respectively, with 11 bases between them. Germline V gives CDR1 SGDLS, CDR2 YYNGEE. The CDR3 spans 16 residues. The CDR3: CASSVVGRYSTDTQYF. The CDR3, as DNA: TGTGCCAGCAGCGTAGTGGGGCGGTATAGCACAGATACGCAGTATTTT. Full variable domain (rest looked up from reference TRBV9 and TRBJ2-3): DSGVTQTPKHLITATGQRVTLRCSPRSGDLSVYWYQQSLDQGLQFLIQYYNGEERAKGNILERFSAQQFPDLHSELNLSSLELGDSALYFCASSVVGRYSTDTQYFGPGTRLTVL.

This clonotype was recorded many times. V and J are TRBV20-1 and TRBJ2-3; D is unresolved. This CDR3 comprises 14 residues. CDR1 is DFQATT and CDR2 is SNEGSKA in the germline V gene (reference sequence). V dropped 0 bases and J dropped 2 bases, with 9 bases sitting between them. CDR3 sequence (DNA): TGCAGTGCTAGAGATGGGCTCTTCACAGATACGCAGTATTTT. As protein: CSARDGLFTDTQYF.

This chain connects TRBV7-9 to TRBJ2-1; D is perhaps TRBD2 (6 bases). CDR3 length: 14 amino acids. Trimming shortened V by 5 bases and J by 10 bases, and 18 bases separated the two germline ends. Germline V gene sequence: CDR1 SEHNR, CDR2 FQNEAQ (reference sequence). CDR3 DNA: TGTGCCAGCAGCACCGGGGGTAACTTGAGGGAGCAGTTCTTC. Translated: CASSTGGNLREQFF. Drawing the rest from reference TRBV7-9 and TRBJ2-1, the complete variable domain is DTGVSQNPRHKITKRGQNVTFRCDPISEHNRLYWYRQTLGQGPEFLTYFQNEAQLEKSRLLSDRFSAERPKGSFSTLEIQRTEQGDSAMYLCASSTGGNLREQFFGPGTRLTVL.

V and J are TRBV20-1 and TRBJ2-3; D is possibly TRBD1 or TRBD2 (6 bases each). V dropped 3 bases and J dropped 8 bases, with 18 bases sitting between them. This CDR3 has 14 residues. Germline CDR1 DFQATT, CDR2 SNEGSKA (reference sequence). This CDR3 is CSASRLGLGATQYF. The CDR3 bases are TGCAGTGCTAGCCGACTAGGGTTGGGGGCTACGCAGTATTTT.